This entry features one T cell receptor beta chain sequence. Its matching antigen is unknown. This record belongs to a study of identifying expanded T cells in peripheral blood. Clones were read by immunoSEQ multiplex PCR, and TCRdb kept only the in-frame ones, dropping some. Of around 120,000 clones in the sample, 86% were seen once. V lost 0 bases and J 8 bases, leaving 14 bases between the germline ends. The CDR3 runs 14 residues. CDR1 is SGDLS, CDR2 YYNGEE, per germline. The study, taken as a whole, reports: Differentially abundant clones: around 1.2 between replicates, 15 to 17 at around 14 days, under 25 at four.

The TCR was taken from a person between 18 and 75 years old in good health. Sequencing was done on a sample of blood. The V gene is TRBV9, the J gene TRBJ1-2; D uncertain. The chain's CDR3 is CASSVDVNTRGYTF. For the CDR3, the DNA is TGTGCCAGCAGCGTAGATGTGAATACCCGCGGCTACACCTTC.